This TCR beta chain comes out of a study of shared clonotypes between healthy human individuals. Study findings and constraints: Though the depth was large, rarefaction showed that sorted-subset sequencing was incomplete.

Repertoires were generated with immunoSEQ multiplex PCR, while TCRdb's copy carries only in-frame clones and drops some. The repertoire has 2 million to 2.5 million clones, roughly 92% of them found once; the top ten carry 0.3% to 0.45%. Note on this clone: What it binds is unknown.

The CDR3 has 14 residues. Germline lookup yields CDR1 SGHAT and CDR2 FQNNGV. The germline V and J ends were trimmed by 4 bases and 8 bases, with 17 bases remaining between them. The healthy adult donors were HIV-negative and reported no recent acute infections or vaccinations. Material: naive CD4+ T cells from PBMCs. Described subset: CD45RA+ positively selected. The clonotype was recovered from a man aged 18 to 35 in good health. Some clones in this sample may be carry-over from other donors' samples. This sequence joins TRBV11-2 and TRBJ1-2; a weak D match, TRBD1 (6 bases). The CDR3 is CASSSTTGGDGYTF. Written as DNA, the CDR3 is TGTGCCAGCAGCTCGACGACAGGAGGGGACGGCTACACCTTC. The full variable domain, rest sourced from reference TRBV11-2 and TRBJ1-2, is EAGVAQSPRYKIIEKRQSVAFWCNPISGHATLYWYQQILGQGPKLLIQFQNNGVVDDSQLPKDRFSAERLKGVDSTLKIQPAKLEDSAVYLCASSSTTGGDGYTFGSGTRLTVV.